This T cell receptor beta chain was sequenced in a study of T cells in Graves' hyperthyroidism and ophthalmopathy. CDR3 size: 14 residues. With 4 bases removed from V and 8 bases from J, the gap between germline ends came to 18 bases. The germline V gene has CDR1 SGDLS and CDR2 YYNGEE. In its sample, this clonotype was seen many times. Amplification targeted TCR beta CDR3 regions from RNA transcripts. HTBI primers were the set used in a first-round RT-PCR of the TCR CDR3. TCRdb itself ran the multiplex PCR reads through MiXCR, one entry per CDR3 protein. The sample lists 550,000 to 800,000 distinct CDR3 sequences, around 15% seen once, with around a sixth in the top ten.

The material sequenced was blood. The chain uses TRBV9 and TRBJ1-2; D is unclear. This clonotype originated in a man aged 50 or older with Graves' hyperthyroidism. The CDR3 DNA is TGTGCCAGCAGCCCCAGACTCCCGGGTCAAGGCTACACCTTC. It codes for CASSPRLPGQGYTF.